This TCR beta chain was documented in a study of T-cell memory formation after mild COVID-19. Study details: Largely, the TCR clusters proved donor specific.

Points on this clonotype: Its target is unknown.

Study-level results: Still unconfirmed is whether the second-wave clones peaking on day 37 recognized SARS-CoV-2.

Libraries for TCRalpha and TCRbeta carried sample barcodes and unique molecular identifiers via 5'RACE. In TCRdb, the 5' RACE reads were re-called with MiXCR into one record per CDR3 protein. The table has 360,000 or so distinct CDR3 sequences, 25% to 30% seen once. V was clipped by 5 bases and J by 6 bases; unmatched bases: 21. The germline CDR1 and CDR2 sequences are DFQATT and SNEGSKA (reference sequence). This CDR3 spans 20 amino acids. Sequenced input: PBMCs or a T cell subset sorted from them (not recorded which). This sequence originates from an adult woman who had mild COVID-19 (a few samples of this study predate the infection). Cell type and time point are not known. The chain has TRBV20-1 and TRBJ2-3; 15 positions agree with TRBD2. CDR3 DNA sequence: TGCAGTGCTCCTAATAATCCTGGGGGACTAGCGGGGGGAACTCACGATACGCAGTATTTT. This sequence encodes CSAPNNPGGLAGGTHDTQYF.